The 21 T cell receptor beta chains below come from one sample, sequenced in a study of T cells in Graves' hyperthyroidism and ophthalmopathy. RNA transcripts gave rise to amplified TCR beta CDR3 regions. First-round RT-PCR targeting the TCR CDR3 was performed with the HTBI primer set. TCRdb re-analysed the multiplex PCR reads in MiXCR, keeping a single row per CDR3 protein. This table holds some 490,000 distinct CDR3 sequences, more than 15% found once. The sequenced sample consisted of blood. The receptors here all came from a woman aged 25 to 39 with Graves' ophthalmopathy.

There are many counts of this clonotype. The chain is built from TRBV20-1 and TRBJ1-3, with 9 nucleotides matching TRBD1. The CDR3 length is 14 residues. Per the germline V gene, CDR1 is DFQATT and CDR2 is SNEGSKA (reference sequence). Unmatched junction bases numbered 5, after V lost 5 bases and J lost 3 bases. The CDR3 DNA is TGCAGTGCTTCGGGACAGGGTGGTGGAAACACCATATATTTT. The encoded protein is CSASGQGGGNTIYF.

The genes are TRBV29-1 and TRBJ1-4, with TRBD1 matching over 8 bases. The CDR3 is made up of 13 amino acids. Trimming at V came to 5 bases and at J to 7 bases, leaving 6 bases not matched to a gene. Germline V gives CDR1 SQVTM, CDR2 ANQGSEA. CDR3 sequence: CSVIQGVGEKLFF. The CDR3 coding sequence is TGCAGCGTTATACAGGGGGTTGGTGAAAAACTGTTTTTT.

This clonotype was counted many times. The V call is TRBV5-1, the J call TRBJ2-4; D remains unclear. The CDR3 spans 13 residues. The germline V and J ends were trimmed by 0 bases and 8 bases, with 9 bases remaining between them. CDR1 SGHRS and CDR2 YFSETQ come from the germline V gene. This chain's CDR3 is CASSLADGDIQYF. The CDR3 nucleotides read TGCGCCAGCAGCTTGGCCGATGGGGACATTCAGTACTTC.

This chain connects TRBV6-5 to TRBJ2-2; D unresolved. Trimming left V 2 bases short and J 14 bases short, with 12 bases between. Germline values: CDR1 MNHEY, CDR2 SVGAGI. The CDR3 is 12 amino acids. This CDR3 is CASSYRRLELFF. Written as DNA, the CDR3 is TGTGCCAGCAGTTACCGGCGCCTAGAACTGTTTTTT.

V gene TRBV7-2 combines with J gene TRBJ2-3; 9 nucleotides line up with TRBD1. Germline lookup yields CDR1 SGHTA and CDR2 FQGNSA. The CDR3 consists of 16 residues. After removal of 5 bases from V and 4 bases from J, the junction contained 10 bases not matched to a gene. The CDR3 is CASSPWTGEGADTQYF. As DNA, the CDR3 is TGTGCCAGCAGCCCATGGACAGGGGAGGGGGCAGATACGCAGTATTTT.

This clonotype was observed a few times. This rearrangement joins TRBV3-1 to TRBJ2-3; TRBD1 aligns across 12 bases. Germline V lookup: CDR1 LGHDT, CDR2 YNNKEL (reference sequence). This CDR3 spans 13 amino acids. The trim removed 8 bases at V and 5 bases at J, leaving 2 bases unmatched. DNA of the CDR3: TGTGCCAGCCGGGACAGGGGGCAAGATACGCAGTATTTT. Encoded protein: CASRDRGQDTQYF.

The CDR3: CATSRNTGELFF. The DNA of the CDR3 is TGTGCCACCAGCAGGAACACCGGGGAGCTGTTTTTT. The rearrangement joins TRBV15 to TRBJ2-2; D is ambiguous. The CDR3 has 12 amino acids. Trimming cost V 3 bases and J 1 base, with 0 bases left between them. In germline, CDR1 is LNHNV, CDR2 YYDKDF (reference sequence). The full variable domain, rest sourced from reference TRBV15 and TRBJ2-2, is DAMVIQNPRYQVTQFGKPVTLSCSQTLNHNVMYWYQQKSSQAPKLLFHYYDKDFNNEADTPDNFQSRRPNTSFCFLDIRSPGLGDTAMYLCATSRNTGELFFGEGSRLTVL.

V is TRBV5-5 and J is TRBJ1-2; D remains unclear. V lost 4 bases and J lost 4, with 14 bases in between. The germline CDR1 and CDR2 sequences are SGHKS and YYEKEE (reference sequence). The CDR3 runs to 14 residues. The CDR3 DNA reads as TGTGCCAGCAGCGTTGAAGGACTCGTCTATGGCTACACCTTC. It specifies CASSVEGLVYGYTF.

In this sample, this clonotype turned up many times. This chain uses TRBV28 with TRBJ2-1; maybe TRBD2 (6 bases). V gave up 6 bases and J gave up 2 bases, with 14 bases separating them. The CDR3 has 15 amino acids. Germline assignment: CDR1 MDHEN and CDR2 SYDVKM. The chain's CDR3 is CASSPSGTAYNEQFF. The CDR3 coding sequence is TGTGCCAGCAGCCCCTCCGGGACTGCCTACAATGAGCAGTTCTTC.

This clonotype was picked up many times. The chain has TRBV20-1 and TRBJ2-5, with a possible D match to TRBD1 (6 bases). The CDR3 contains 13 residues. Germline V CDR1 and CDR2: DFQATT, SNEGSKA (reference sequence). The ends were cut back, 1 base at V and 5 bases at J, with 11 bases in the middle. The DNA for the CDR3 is TGCAGTGCTAGAGGGCACAGGGCGGAGACCCAGTACTTC. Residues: CSARGHRAETQYF.

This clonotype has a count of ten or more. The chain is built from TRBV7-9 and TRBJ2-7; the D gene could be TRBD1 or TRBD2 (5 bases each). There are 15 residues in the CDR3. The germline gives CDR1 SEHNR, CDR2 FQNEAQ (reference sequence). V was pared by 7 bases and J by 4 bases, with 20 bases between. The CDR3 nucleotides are TGTGCCAGCACCCACTCGGGGCAGGACCAGTACGAGCAGTACTTC. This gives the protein CASTHSGQDQYEQYF.

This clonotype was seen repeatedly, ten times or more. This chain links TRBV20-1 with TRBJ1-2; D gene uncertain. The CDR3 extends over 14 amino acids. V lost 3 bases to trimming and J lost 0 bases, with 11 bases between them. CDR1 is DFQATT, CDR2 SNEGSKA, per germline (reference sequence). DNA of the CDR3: TGCAGTGCTAGGGGTACCCAGGCTAACTATGGCTACACCTTC. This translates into CSARGTQANYGYTF.

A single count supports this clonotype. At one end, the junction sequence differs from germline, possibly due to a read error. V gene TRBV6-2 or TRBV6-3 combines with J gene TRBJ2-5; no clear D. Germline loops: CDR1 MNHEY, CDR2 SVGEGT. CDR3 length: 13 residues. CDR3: CTSSVLDQETQYF. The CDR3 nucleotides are TGTACCAGCAGTGTTCTCGACCAAGAGACCCAGTACTTC.

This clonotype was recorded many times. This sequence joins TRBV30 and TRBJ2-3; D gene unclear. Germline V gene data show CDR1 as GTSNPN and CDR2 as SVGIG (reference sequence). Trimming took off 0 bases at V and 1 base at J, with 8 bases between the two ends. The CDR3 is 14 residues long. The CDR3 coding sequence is TGTGCCTGGAGTGTTGGGCAGGGCACAGATACGCAGTATTTT. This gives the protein CAWSVGQGTDTQYF.

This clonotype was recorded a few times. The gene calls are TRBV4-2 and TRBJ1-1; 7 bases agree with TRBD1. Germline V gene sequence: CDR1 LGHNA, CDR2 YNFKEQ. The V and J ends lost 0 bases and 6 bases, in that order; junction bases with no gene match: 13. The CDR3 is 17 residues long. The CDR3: CASSQDVWAGGYPEAFF. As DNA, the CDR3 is TGTGCCAGCAGCCAAGACGTCTGGGCAGGGGGATACCCTGAAGCTTTCTTT.

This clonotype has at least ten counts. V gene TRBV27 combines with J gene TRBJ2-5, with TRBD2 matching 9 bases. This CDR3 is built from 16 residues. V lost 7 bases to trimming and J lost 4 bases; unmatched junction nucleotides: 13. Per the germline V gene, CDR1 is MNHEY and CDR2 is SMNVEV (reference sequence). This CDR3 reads CASTRGSGSDGETQYF. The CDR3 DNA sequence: TGTGCCAGCACCCGGGGTAGCGGGAGCGACGGAGAGACCCAGTACTTC.

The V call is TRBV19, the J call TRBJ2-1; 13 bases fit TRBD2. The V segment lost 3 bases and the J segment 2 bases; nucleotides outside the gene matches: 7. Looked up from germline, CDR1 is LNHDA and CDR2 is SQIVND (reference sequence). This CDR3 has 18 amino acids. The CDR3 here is CASSIGGTSGAAYNEQFF. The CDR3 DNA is TGTGCCAGTAGTATCGGGGGGACTAGCGGGGCCGCCTACAATGAGCAGTTCTTC.

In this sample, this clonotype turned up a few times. The CDR3 nucleotides read TGTGCCAGTAGCAACAGGGGTCCTGAAGCTTTCTTT. Translated: CASSNRGPEAFF. This chain uses TRBV19 with TRBJ1-1, with 7 bases fitting TRBD1. Trimming cost V 6 bases and J 6 bases; bases outside gene matches: 4. The germline V gene has CDR1 LNHDA and CDR2 SQIVND (reference sequence). There are 12 residues in the CDR3.

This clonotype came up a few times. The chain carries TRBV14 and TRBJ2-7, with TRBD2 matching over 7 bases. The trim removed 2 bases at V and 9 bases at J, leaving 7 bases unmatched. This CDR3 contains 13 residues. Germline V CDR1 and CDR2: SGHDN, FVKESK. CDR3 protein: CASSQTLPGGQYF. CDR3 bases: TGTGCCAGCAGCCAAACGCTCCCGGGAGGGCAGTACTTC.

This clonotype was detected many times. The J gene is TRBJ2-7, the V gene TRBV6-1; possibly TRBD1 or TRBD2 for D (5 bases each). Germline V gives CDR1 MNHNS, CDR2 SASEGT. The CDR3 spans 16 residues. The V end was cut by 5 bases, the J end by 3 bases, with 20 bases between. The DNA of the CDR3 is TGTGCCAGCAGTAGCCGGGACCCAGGTCGCCTCTACGAGCAGTACTTC. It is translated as CASSSRDPGRLYEQYF.

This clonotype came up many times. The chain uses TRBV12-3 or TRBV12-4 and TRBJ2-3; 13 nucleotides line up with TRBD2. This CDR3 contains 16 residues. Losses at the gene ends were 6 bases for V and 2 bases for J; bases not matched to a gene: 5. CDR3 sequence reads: CASSPGTSGITDTQYF. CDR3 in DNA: TGTGCCAGCAGCCCCGGGACTAGCGGGATCACAGATACGCAGTATTTT.